This T cell receptor (beta chain) was captured by sequencing in a study of early T cells in non-severe SARS-CoV-2 infection. Study information: The sequenced material was bulk RNA from unsorted whole blood, and its chains were unpaired.

Unique molecular identifiers were affixed to single, distinct cDNA molecules. TCRdb recomputed calls from the 5' RACE reads with MiXCR, one row per CDR3 protein. The data hold more than 65,000 distinct CDR3 sequences, with about 14% observed a single time. Study-wide points: Private and CD4 specificities were missed by VDJdb matching, which favored anti-spike CD8 responses.

The V segment lost 6 bases and the J segment 9 bases; nucleotides outside the gene matches: 12. Germline V gene data show CDR1 as DFQATT and CDR2 as SNEGSKA (reference sequence). CDR3 length equals 14 residues. Of note for this clonotype: What it recognizes is unknown.

This TCR was sampled from an adult who was a healthcare worker with PCR-confirmed SARS-CoV-2 infection or an uninfected control (not recorded which). The chain carries TRBV20-1 and TRBJ2-1, with 9 bases identical to TRBD2. The sequencing used whole blood, collected at baseline. Written as DNA, the CDR3 is TGCAGTGCGCGGGGACTAGCTCAAACGGGTGAGCAGTTCTTC. This sequence encodes CSARGLAQTGEQFF.